This TCR beta chain stems from a study of Ad26.COV2.S vaccination and SARS-CoV-2 variants. Findings and limits, study-wide: Substantial breadth was reportedly displayed by spike-specific CD8+ and CD4+ T cell responses after vaccination. Researchers reported similar non-spike TCR breadth in vaccine and placebo recipients.

Data came from immunoSEQ multiplex PCR; TCRdb stores just in-frame clones and leaves some out. The data hold roughly 700,000 clones, with around 89% observed a single time. Turning to this clone: Its cognate antigen is unknown.

Stated treatment: over 15 received Ad26.COV2.S at low or high dose, single or two shots; 5 received placebo; per-sample allocation not given. Sampling was performed 63 days after the first vaccine or placebo injection. This material consisted of peripheral blood, taken in a trial of Ad26.COV2.S vaccine versus placebo. The TCR was taken from a person between 18 and 59 years old who received the Ad26.COV2.S COVID-19 vaccine or a placebo.

The chain's CDR3 is CASSIDSYEQYF. The CDR3 DNA sequence: TGCGCCAGCAGCATCGACAGCTACGAGCAGTACTTC. The V gene is TRBV5-1, the J gene TRBJ2-7, with D tentatively TRBD1 (5 bases). CDR3 size: 12 residues. V was pared by 4 bases and J by 3 bases, with 8 bases between. Per germline, CDR1 SGHRS and CDR2 YFSETQ.